Included here is one T cell receptor (beta chain) sequence, with context. Its antigen is as yet unknown. The V gene's germline CDR1 is SGHVS and CDR2 FQNEAQ. V lost 6 bases, J lost 6 bases, and 12 bases stayed unmatched. The length of the CDR3 is 17 residues. These data are taken from a study of T cell responses to AZD1222 COVID-19 vaccine. Study results and caveats: Among AZD1222 vaccinees, only 5 to 7 were seropositive at baseline.

This table comes from immunoSEQ multiplex PCR, and its TCRdb copy is limited to in-frame clones, with some not included. This sample has around 84,000 clones, with nearly 90% found just once. The sequencing here drew on peripheral blood, taken on day 0 of AZD1222 vaccination. The chain has TRBV7-8 and TRBJ2-2; 11 bases match TRBD1. The TCR sequence derives from an adult in good health. This CDR3 reads CASSKWTGQGVAGELFF. In nucleotides, the CDR3 is TGTGCCAGCAGTAAATGGACGGGACAGGGGGTAGCCGGGGAGCTGTTTTTT.